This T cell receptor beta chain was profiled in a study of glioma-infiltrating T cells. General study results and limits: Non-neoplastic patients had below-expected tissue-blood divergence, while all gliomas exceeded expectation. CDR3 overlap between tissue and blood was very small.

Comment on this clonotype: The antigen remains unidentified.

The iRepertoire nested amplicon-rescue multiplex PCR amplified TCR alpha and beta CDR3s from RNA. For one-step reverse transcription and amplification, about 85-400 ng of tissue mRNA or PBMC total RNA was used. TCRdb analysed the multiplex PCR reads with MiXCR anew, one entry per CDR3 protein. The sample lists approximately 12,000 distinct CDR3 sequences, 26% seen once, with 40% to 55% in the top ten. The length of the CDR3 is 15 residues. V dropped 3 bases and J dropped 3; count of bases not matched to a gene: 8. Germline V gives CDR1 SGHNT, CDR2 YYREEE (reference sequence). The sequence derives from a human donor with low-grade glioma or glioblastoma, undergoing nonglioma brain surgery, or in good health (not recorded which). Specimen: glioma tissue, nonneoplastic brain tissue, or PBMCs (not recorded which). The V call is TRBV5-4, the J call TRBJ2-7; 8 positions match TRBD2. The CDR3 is CASSYSGTSRYEQYF. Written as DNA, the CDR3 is TGTGCCAGCAGCTACTCCGGGACTAGTCGCTACGAGCAGTACTTC.